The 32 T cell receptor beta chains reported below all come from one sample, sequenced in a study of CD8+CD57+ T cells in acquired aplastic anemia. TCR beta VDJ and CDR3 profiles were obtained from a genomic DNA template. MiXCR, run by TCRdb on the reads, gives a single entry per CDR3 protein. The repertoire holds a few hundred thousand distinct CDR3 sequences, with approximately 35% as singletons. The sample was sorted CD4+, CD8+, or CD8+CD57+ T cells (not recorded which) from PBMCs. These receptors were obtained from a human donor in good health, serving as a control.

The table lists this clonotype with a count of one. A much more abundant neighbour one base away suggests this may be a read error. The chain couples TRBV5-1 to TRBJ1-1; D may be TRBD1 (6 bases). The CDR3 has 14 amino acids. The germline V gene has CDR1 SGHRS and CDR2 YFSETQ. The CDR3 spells CSSSFTGKNTEAFF. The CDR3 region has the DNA TGCTCCAGCAGCTTTACAGGGAAGAACACTGAAGCTTTCTTT.

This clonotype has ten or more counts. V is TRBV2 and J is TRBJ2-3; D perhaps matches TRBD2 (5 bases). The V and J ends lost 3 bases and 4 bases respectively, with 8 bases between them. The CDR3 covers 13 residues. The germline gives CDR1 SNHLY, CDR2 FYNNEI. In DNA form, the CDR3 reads TGTGCCAGCAGTGATGAGGGCTCAGATACGCAGTATTTT. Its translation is CASSDEGSDTQYF.

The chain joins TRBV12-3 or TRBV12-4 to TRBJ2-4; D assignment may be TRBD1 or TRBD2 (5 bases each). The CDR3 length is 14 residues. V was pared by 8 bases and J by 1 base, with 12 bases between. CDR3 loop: CASGDRGAKNIQYF. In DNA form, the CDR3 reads TGTGCCAGCGGCGACAGAGGGGCCAAAAACATTCAGTACTTC.

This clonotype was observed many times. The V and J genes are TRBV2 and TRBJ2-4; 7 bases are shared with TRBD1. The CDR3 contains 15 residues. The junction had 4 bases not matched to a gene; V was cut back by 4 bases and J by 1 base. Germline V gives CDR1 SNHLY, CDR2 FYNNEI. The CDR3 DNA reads TGTGCCAGCAGTGCAGAGGGGGCGGCCAAAAACATTCAGTACTTC. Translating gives CASSAEGAAKNIQYF.

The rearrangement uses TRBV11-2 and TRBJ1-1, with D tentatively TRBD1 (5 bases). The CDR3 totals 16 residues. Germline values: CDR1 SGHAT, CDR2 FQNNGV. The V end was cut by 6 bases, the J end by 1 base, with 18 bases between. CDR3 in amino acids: CASSYKTAGENTEAFF. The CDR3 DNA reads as TGTGCCAGCAGTTACAAGACAGCCGGAGAGAACACTGAAGCTTTCTTT.

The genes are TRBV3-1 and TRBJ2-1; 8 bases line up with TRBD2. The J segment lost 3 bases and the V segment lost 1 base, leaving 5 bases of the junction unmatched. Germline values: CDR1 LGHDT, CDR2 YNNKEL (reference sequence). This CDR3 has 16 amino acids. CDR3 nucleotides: TGTGCCAGCAGCCAAGCCCCCGGGGGGGACTACAATGAGCAGTTCTTC. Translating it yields CASSQAPGGDYNEQFF.

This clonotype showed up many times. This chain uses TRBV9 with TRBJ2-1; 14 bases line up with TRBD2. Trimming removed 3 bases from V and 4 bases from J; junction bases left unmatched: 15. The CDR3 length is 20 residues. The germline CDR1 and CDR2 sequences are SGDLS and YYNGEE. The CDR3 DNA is TGTGCCAGCAGCGGAAGTCTCTCCGGGACTAGCGGGGGACGATACAATGAGCAGTTCTTC. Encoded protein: CASSGSLSGTSGGRYNEQFF.

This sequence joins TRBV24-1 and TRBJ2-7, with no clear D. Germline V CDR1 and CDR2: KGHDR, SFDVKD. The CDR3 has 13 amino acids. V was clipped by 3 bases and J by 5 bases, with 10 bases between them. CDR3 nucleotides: TGTGCCACCAGTGATGGGCCGGACCACGAGCAGTACTTC. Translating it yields CATSDGPDHEQYF.

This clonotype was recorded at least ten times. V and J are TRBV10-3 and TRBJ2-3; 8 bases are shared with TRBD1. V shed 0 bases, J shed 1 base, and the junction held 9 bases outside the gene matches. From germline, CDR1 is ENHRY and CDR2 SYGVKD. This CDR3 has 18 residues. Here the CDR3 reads CAISESPDRAPGTDTQYF. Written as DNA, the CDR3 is TGTGCCATCAGTGAGTCCCCGGACAGGGCGCCGGGCACAGATACGCAGTATTTT.

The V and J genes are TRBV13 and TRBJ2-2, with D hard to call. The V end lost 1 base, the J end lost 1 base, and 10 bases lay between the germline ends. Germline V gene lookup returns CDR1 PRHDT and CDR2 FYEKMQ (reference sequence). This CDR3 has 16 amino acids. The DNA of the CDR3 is TGTGCCAGCAGCTTAGTAGGCCGACAGAACACCGGGGAGCTGTTTTTT. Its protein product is CASSLVGRQNTGELFF.

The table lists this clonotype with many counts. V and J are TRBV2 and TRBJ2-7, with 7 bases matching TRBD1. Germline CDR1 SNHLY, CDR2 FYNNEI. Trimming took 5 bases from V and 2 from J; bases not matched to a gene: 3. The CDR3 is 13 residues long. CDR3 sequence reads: CASSSGTAYEQYF. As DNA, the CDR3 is TGTGCCAGCAGTTCCGGGACAGCCTACGAGCAGTACTTC.

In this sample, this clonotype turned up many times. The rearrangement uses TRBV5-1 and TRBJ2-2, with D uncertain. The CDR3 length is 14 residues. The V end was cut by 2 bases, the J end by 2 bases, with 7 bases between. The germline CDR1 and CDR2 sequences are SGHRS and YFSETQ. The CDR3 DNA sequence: TGCGCCAGCAGCTTTGGCACCAACACCGGGGAGCTGTTTTTT. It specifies CASSFGTNTGELFF.

The CDR3 loop reads CASTPFLDPYNSPLHF. The CDR3 bases are TGTGCCAGCACTCCTTTCTTGGACCCCTATAATTCACCCCTCCACTTT. The V and J genes are TRBV2 and TRBJ1-6; D uncertain. Germline V CDR1 and CDR2: SNHLY, FYNNEI. The V gene lost 7 bases and the J gene lost 2 bases, with 15 bases spanning the gap. The length of the CDR3 is 16 residues.

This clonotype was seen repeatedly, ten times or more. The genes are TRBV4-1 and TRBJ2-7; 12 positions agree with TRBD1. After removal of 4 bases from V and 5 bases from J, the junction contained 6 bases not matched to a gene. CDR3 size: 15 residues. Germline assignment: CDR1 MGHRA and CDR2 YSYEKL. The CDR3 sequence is CASSRGTGGVDEQYF. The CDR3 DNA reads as TGCGCCAGCAGCCGCGGGACAGGGGGCGTCGACGAGCAGTACTTC.

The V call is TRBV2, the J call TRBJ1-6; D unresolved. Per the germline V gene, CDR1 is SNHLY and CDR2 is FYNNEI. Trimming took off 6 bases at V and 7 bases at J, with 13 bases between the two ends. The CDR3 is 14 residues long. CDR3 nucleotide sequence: TGTGCCAGCAGGGAGGCAGCGGGGAATTCACCCCTCCACTTT. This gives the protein CASREAAGNSPLHF. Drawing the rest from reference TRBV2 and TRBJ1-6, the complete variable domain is EPEVTQTPSHQVTQMGQEVILRCVPISNHLYFYWYRQILGQKVEFLVSFYNNEISEKSEIFDDQFSVERPDGSNFTLKIRSTKLEDSAMYFCASREAAGNSPLHFGNGTRLTVT.

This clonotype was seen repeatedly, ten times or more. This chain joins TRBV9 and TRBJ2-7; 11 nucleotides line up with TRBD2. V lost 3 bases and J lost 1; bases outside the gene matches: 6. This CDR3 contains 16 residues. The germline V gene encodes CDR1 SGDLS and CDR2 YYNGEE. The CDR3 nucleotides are TGTGCCAGCAGCGCCCAGGGGACTAGCGGTTCCTACGAGCAGTACTTC. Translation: CASSAQGTSGSYEQYF.

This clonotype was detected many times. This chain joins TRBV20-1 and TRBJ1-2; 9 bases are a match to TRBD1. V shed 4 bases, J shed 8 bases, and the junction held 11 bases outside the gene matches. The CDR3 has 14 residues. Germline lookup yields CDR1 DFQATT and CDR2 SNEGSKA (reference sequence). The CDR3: CSATGPQGAGGYTF. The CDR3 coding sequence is TGCAGTGCTACCGGGCCACAGGGGGCGGGCGGCTACACCTTC.

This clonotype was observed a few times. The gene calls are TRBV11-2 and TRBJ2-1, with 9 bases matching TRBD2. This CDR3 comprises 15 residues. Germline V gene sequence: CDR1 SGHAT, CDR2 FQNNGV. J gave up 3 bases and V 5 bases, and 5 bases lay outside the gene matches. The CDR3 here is CASSTIAGDYNEQFF. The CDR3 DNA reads TGTGCCAGCAGCACTATAGCGGGGGACTACAATGAGCAGTTCTTC.

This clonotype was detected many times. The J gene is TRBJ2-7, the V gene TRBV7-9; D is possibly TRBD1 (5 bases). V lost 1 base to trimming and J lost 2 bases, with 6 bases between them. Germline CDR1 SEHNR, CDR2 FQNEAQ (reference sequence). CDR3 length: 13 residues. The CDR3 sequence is CASSLGGTYEQYF. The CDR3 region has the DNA TGTGCCAGCAGCTTAGGGGGCACCTACGAGCAGTACTTC.

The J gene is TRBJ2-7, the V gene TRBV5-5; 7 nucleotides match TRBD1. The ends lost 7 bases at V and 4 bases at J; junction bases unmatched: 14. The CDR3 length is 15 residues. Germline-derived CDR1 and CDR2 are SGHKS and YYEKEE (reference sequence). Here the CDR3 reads CASGKPGQKGYEQYF. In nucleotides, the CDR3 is TGTGCCAGCGGCAAACCGGGACAGAAAGGGTACGAGCAGTACTTC.

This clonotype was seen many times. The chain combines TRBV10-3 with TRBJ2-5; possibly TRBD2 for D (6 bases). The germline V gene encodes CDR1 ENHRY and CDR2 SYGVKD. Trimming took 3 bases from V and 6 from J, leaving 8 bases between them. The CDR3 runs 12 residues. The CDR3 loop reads CAISDTSKTQYF. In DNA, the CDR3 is TGTGCCATCAGTGACACTAGCAAGACCCAGTACTTC.

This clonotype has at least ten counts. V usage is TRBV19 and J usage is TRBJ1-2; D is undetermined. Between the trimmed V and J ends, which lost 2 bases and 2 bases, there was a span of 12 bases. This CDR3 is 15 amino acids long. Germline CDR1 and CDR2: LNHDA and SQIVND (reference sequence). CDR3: CASSISPSKNYGYTF. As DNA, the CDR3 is TGTGCCAGTAGTATAAGCCCCAGCAAAAACTATGGCTACACCTTC.

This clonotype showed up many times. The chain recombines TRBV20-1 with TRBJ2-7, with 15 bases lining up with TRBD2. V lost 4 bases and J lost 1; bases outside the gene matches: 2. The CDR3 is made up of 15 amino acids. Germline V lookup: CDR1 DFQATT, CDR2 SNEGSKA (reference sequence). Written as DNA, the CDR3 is TGCAGTGCTATGGGACTAGCGGGAGGATCCTACGAGCAGTACTTC. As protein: CSAMGLAGGSYEQYF.

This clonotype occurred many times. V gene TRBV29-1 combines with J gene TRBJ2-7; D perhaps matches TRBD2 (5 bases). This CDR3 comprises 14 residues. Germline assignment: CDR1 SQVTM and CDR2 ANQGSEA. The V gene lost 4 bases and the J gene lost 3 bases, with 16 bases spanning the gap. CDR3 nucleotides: TGCAGCGTTGGGGAAGCTAGCAACCGCTACGAGCAGTACTTC. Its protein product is CSVGEASNRYEQYF.

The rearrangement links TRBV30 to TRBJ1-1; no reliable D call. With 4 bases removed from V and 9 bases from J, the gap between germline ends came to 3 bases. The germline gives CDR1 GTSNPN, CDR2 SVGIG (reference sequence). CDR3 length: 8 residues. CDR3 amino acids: CAWNQAFF. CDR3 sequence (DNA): TGTGCCTGGAACCAAGCTTTCTTT.

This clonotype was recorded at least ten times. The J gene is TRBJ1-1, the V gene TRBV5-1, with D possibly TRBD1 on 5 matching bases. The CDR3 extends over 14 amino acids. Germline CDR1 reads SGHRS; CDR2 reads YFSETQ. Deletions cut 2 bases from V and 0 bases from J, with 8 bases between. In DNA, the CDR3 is TGCGCCAGCAGCTTTGGGGGGATGAACACTGAAGCTTTCTTT. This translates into CASSFGGMNTEAFF.

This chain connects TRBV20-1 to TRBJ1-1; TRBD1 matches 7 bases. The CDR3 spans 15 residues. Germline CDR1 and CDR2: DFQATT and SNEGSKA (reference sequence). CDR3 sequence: CRAGIPGQVFTEAFF. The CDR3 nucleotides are TGCAGGGCTGGCATCCCCGGACAGGTATTCACTGAAGCTTTCTTT.

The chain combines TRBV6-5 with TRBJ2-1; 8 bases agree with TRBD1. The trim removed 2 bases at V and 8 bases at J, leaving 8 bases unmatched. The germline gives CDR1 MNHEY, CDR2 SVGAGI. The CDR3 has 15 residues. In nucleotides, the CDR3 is TGTGCCAGCAGTTACGCCCAGGGGGCTTACGATGAGCAGTTCTTC. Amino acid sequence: CASSYAQGAYDEQFF.

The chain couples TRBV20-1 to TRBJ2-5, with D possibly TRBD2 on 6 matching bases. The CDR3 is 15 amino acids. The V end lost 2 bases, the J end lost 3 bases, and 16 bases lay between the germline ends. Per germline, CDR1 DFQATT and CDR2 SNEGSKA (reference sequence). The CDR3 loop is CSARPPGGIEETQYF. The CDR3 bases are TGCAGTGCTAGACCCCCGGGCGGGATAGAAGAGACCCAGTACTTC.

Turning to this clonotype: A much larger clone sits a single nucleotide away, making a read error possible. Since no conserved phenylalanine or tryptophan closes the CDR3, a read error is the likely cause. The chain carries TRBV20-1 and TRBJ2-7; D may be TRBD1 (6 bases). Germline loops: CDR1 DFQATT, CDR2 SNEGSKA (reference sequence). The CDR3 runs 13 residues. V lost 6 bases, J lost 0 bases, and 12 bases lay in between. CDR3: CSAGRGPSYEQYL. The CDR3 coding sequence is TGCAGTGCCGGCAGGGGCCCCTCCTACGAGCAGTACCTC.

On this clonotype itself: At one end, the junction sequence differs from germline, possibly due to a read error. CDR3 DNA: TGTGCCATCCGTGAGGCGGGAGGCCAGCCCCAGCATTTT. Its protein product is CAIREAGGQPQHF. The chain couples TRBV10-3 to TRBJ1-5; D remains ambiguous. This CDR3 contains 13 residues. Germline V gene sequence: CDR1 ENHRY, CDR2 SYGVKD.

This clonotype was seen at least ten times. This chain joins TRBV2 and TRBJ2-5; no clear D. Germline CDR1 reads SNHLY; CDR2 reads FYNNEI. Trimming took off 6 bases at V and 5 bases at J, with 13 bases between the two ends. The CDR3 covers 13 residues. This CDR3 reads CASSQDGRETQYF. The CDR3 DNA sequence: TGTGCCAGCAGCCAGGATGGGCGGGAGACCCAGTACTTC.